This T cell receptor beta chain was found in a study of cytomegalovirus exposure and HLA in healthy donors. With 60 Vbeta and 13 Jbeta primers, the PCR was carried out. Produced via immunoSEQ multiplex PCR; TCRdb's table is partial and in-frame only. This sample yields about 140,000 clones, of which 70% are seen a single time; 2% to 2.5% belongs to the top ten. This clone was observed once. Its antigen is not identified. Looked up from germline, CDR1 is SSHAT and CDR2 is FNYEAQ (reference sequence). There are 14 residues in the CDR3. The V end was cut by 7 bases, the J end by 7 bases, with 19 bases between. Findings of the study overall: Earlier analysis looked at TCR beta V segments, and most were productive about 87% or about 30% of the time. A later look showed TCR association rates differing by HLA locus, highest for DRB1 and lowest for HLA-C. Based on reports, TCR beta sequences accurately predicted HLA-A and HLA-B alleles for most subjects.

This TCR derives from an older woman in good health and CMV-seropositive. The V gene is TRBV7-7, the J gene TRBJ2-5, with D tentatively TRBD1 (6 bases). The sequencing input was PBMCs. CDR3 bases: TGTGCCAGCACAATCGGGCCTCGAGGGGGGACCCAGTACTTC. Its translation: CASTIGPRGGTQYF.